Listed here are 15 T cell receptor beta chains from one sample, sequenced in a study of T cells in Graves' hyperthyroidism and ophthalmopathy. Amplification targeted TCR beta CDR3 regions from RNA transcripts. Initially, a first-round RT-PCR of the TCR CDR3 employed the HTBI primer set. TCRdb reprocessed the multiplex PCR reads via MiXCR and lists one record per CDR3 protein. The repertoire has 600,000 to 800,000 distinct CDR3 sequences, approximately 36% of them found once; the top ten carry 31%. The sequencing input was blood. These receptors originate from a woman between 40 and 50 years old with Graves' hyperthyroidism.

This clonotype was seen only once. It may be a read error: a sequence one base away is much more abundant. The CDR3 nucleotides read TGTGCCAGCAGGGACCGAGGACAGGGCCAAGAGACCCAGTACTTC. This translates into CASRDRGQGQETQYF. The rearrangement links TRBV6-6 to TRBJ2-5, with 8 bases identical to TRBD1. Germline values: CDR1 MNHNY, CDR2 SVGAGI (reference sequence). This CDR3 has 15 amino acids. Unmatched junction bases numbered 7, after V lost 6 bases and J lost 1 base.

This clonotype was picked up many times. The rearrangement uses TRBV7-2 and TRBJ1-3; 8 bases are a match to TRBD1. The CDR3 sequence is 15 residues long. Trimming took 1 base from V and 4 from J; bases not matched to a gene: 3. Germline V CDR1 and CDR2: SGHTA, FQGNSA. CDR3 coding DNA: TGTGCCAGCAGCTTAGACGGACAGGGCGGAAACACCATATATTTT. It codes for CASSLDGQGGNTIYF.

Points on this clonotype: A read error is likely, as this CDR3 ends without the conserved phenylalanine or tryptophan. The DNA is left out, because the CDR3 cannot be placed on it with certainty; the CDR3 is given as TCRdb lists it. Here the CDR3 reads CASSPREGGQ. The chain links TRBV7-8 to TRBJ2-6; the table calls TRBD1, which could not be checked here. The germline gives CDR1 SGHVS, CDR2 FQNEAQ. Counting both end residues, the CDR3 totals 10 amino acids.

V gene TRBV7-9 combines with J gene TRBJ1-4; possible D gene TRBD1, 5 bases. The germline V gene encodes CDR1 SEHNR and CDR2 FQNEAQ (reference sequence). V lost 7 bases and J 4 bases, leaving 16 bases between the germline ends. The CDR3 sequence is 15 residues long. In DNA form, the CDR3 reads TGTGCCAGCACCCAGAACCGGGGACTTAATGAAAAACTGTTTTTT. Protein sequence: CASTQNRGLNEKLFF.

This clonotype came up many times. The chain recombines TRBV19 with TRBJ1-1; no definite D call. Germline V gene data show CDR1 as LNHDA and CDR2 as SQIVND (reference sequence). The length of the CDR3 is 12 residues. Between the trimmed V and J ends, which lost 9 bases and 1 base, there was a span of 9 bases. The CDR3 loop is CARTDGNTEAFF. CDR3 sequence (DNA): TGTGCCAGAACCGACGGGAACACTGAAGCTTTCTTT. Full variable domain (remainder filled in from reference TRBV19 and TRBJ1-1): DGGITQSPKYLFRKEGQNVTLSCEQNLNHDAMYWYRQDPGQGLRLIYYSQIVNDFQKGDIAEGYSVSREKKESFPLTVTSAQKNPTAFYLCARTDGNTEAFFGQGTRLTVV.

The chain carries TRBV2 and TRBJ1-5; perhaps TRBD1 as D (5 bases). V shed 4 bases and J shed 1 base, with 8 bases lying between them. The CDR3 sequence is 14 residues long. Germline-derived CDR1 and CDR2 are SNHLY and FYNNEI. The CDR3 bases are TGTGCCAGCAGTGGCAGGGTCAGCAATCAGCCCCAGCATTTT. This sequence encodes CASSGRVSNQPQHF.

The CDR3 reads CASSFLQTNTEAFF. CDR3 in DNA: TGTGCCAGCAGTTTCTTACAGACGAACACTGAAGCTTTCTTT. The V gene is TRBV28, the J gene TRBJ1-1; no clear D gene. Per the germline V gene, CDR1 is MDHEN and CDR2 is SYDVKM. With 3 bases removed from V and 1 base from J, the gap between germline ends came to 9 bases. The CDR3 totals 14 residues. The variable domain in full, with the rest retrieved from reference TRBV28 and TRBJ1-1, is DVKVTQSSRYLVKRTGEKVFLECVQDMDHENMFWYRQDPGLGLRLIYFSYDVKMKEKGDIPEGYSVSREKKERFSLILESASTNQTSMYLCASSFLQTNTEAFFGQGTRLTVV.

In its sample, this clonotype was seen many times. This rearrangement joins TRBV20-1 to TRBJ1-5, with D uncertain. Between the trimmed V and J ends, which lost 3 bases and 5 bases, there was a span of 11 bases. The CDR3 spans 13 residues. Germline V gene sequence: CDR1 DFQATT, CDR2 SNEGSKA (reference sequence). CDR3 bases: TGCAGTGCTAGTTCGAGGGCGGATCAGCCCCAGCATTTT. It translates to CSASSRADQPQHF.

This clonotype was counted a few times. The chain couples TRBV6-5 to TRBJ2-7; TRBD2 matches at 14 bases. There are 15 residues in the CDR3. V shed 6 bases and J 6 bases; nucleotides not matched to a gene: 7. The germline gives CDR1 MNHEY, CDR2 SVGAGI. The CDR3 coding sequence is TGTGCCAGCAGACGGGGACTAGCGGGAGAAGGCGAGCAGTACTTC. Translation: CASRRGLAGEGEQYF.

This clonotype was observed many times. The chain is built from TRBV19 and TRBJ1-1; D is undetermined. There are 15 residues in the CDR3. Trimming took 2 bases from V and 1 from J, leaving 11 bases between them. Germline V gene sequence: CDR1 LNHDA, CDR2 SQIVND (reference sequence). CDR3 loop: CASSISATRNTEAFF. As DNA, the CDR3 is TGTGCCAGTAGTATATCCGCGACGAGGAACACTGAAGCTTTCTTT.

This clonotype was observed many times. The chain has TRBV9 and TRBJ1-2, with D uncertain. The CDR3 loop spans 15 amino acids. Trimming left V 0 bases short and J 3 bases short, with 12 bases between. Germline assignment: CDR1 SGDLS and CDR2 YYNGEE. The CDR3: CASSVGYEGYYGYTF. The CDR3 region has the DNA TGTGCCAGCAGCGTAGGATATGAGGGTTACTATGGCTACACCTTC.

This clonotype was recorded many times. The CDR3 spells CASSITRDRVNYGYTF. Here the CDR3 DNA reads TGTGCCAGTAGTATAACCCGCGACAGGGTCAACTATGGCTACACCTTC. The V and J genes are TRBV19 and TRBJ1-2, with 7 bases lining up with TRBD1. The CDR3 sequence is 16 residues long. Unmatched junction bases numbered 8, after V lost 2 bases and J lost 2 bases. Germline V gene data show CDR1 as LNHDA and CDR2 as SQIVND (reference sequence).

This clonotype was seen a single time. The chain is built from TRBV29-1 and TRBJ2-7; D is undetermined. The length of the CDR3 is 15 residues. The V gene lost 8 bases and the J gene lost 5 bases, with 25 bases spanning the gap. Germline V gene lookup returns CDR1 SQVTM and CDR2 ANQGSEA. The CDR3 nucleotides read TGCAGCAGTCAAGCCAGCAGGACGCTAATACACGAGCAGTACTTC. Protein product: CSSQASRTLIHEQYF.

This clonotype was recorded only once. At one boundary the junction diverges from the germline segment, which might be a read error. J is TRBJ1-2 and V is TRBV7-9, with a weak D call TRBD1 (5 bases). CDR1 is SEHNR, CDR2 FQNEAQ, per germline (reference sequence). The CDR3 has 15 amino acids. The CDR3 is CASSQERWGLNGYTF. Written as DNA, the CDR3 is TGCGCCAGCAGCCAAGAGAGGTGGGGACTAAATGGCTACACCTTC. The full variable domain, in which reference TRBV7-9 and TRBJ1-2 provide the parts outside the CDR3, is DTGVSQNPRHKITKRGQNVTFRCDPISEHNRLYWYRQTLGQGPEFLTYFQNEAQLEKSRLLSDRFSAERPKGSFSTLEIQRTEQGDSAMYLCASSQERWGLNGYTFGSGTRLTVV.

The chain links TRBV7-9 to TRBJ2-1; the D gene is possibly TRBD1 (5 bases). The DNA end lines up better with TRBJ2-7; the J call may be wrong. Germline V gene data show CDR1 as SEHNR and CDR2 as FQNEAQ (reference sequence). The CDR3 has 16 residues. The CDR3 is CASSPRRGSSYNEQYF. CDR3 DNA: TGTGCCAGCAGCCCACGTAGGGGAAGCTCCTACAATGAGCAGTACTTC.